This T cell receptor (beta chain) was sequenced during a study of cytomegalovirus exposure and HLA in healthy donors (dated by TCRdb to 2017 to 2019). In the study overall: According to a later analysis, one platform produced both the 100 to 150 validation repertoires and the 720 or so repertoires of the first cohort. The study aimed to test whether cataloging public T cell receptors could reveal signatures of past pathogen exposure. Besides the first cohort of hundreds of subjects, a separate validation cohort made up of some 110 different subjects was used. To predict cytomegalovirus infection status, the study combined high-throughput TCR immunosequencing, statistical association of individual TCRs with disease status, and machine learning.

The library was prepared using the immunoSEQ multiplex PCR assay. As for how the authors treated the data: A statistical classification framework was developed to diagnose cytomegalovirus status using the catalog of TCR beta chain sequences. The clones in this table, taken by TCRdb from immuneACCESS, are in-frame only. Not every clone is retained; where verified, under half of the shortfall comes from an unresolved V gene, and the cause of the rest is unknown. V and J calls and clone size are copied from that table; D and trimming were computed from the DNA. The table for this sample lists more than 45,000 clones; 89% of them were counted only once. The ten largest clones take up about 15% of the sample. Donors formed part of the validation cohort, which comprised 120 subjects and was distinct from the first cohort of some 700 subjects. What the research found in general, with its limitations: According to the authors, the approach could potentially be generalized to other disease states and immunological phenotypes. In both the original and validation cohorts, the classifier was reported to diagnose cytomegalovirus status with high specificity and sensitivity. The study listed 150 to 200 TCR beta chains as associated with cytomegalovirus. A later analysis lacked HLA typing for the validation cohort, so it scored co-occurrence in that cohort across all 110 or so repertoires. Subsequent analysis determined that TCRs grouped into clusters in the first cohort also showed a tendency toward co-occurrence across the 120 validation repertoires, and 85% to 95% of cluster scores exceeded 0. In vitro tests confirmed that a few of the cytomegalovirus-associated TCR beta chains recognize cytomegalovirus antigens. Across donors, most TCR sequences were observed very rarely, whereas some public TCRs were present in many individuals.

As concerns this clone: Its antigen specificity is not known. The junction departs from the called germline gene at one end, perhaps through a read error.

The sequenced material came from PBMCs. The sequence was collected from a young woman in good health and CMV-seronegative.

The DNA is TGTGCCAGCAGCACCGGGCCAATCTCGGTGGGAGTCTTC. Its protein is CASSTGPISVGVF. The chain couples TRBV7-8 to TRBJ2-1; a weak D assignment points to TRBD2 (5 bases agree). The germline V gene encodes CDR1 SGHVS and CDR2 FQNEAQ. The CDR3 sequence holds 13 residues, the cysteine and phenylalanine included. Of the read, only the CDR3 DNA is kept; its 39 bases are in frame from base 1.